This T cell receptor beta chain was retrieved from a study of cytomegalovirus exposure and HLA in healthy donors. Comment on this clone: Its specificity is unknown.

Findings and limits, study-wide: Links to common viral pathogens appeared, in a later analysis, for several of the most significant clusters. Reportedly, fewer N-insertions than the approximately 700-donor mean appeared in an Asian-associated ancestry cluster in a later analysis.

Amplification used 60 Vbeta primers and 13 Jbeta primers. Sequenced by immunoSEQ multiplex PCR; TCRdb stores in-frame clones only, minus some. The table shows around 150,000 clones, with around 80% occurring only once. Specimen: PBMCs. The receptor was isolated from a boy between 2 and 10 years old in good health and CMV-seronegative.

Here the CDR3 reads CASSQDRSPRRRAPYEQYF. The CDR3 DNA follows: TGCGCCAGCAGCCAAGATAGGTCCCCACGGCGGCGGGCCCCCTACGAGCAGTACTTC. This chain joins TRBV4-1 and TRBJ2-7, with D possibly matching TRBD2 (5 bases). Trimming shortened V by 0 bases and J by 2 bases, and 23 bases separated the two germline ends. Germline CDR1 and CDR2: MGHRA and YSYEKL. The CDR3 loop spans 19 amino acids.